One sample yielded the 16 T cell receptor beta chains listed below, sequenced in a study of T cell repertoires in cytomegalovirus infection. Their target antigens are unknown. TCRdb re-derived calls from the reads in MiXCR, one entry per CDR3 protein. Counted here are 700,000 to 850,000 distinct CDR3 sequences, around a third occurring once; the ten biggest clones make up roughly 12%. The specimen comprised cultured CD8+ T cells from PBMCs, sampled from culture after CMV antigen stimulation. These receptors came from a human donor in good health (CMV status not recorded). Some clones in this sample may be carry-over from other donors' samples.

This clonotype was recorded a few times. The J gene is TRBJ2-2, the V gene TRBV6-8; D gene uncertain. CDR1 and CDR2 (germline): MNHGY, SAAAGT. The CDR3 spans 15 residues. The V end lost 2 bases, the J end lost 2 bases, and 9 bases lay between the germline ends. The chain's CDR3 is CASSYAHINTGELFF. The CDR3 region has the DNA TGTGCCAGCAGTTACGCGCATATCAACACCGGGGAGCTGTTTTTT.

This clonotype was recorded many times. The genes are TRBV7-8 and TRBJ2-2; TRBD1 aligns across 7 bases. V gave up 3 bases and J gave up 2 bases; unmatched junction bases: 6. The germline V gene encodes CDR1 SGHVS and CDR2 FQNEAQ. This CDR3 is built from 16 residues. The CDR3 DNA is TGTGCCAGCAGCTTTCCAGGGGGTCCTAACACCGGGGAGCTGTTTTTT. It translates to CASSFPGGPNTGELFF. The full variable domain, completed using reference TRBV7-8 and TRBJ2-2, is GAGVSQSPRYKVAKRGQDVALRCDPISGHVSLFWYQQALGQGPEFLTYFQNEAQLDKSGLPSDRFFAERPEGSVSTLKIQRTQQEDSAVYLCASSFPGGPNTGELFFGEGSRLTVL.

In regard to this clonotype: This may come from a read error, since a much larger clone is one base off. The chain couples TRBV7-2 to TRBJ1-1; D unresolved. The CDR3 consists of 16 residues. Trimming shortened V by 1 base and J by 2 bases, and 14 bases separated the two germline ends. Germline assignment: CDR1 SGHTA and CDR2 FQGNSA. Written as DNA, the CDR3 is TGTGCCAGCAGCTTAGGATTGCAGGAGACAAACACTGAAGCTTTCTTT. It encodes CASSLGLQETNTEAFF.

This clonotype has a single count. A much more abundant neighbour one base away suggests this may be a read error. The chain recombines TRBV7-9 with TRBJ2-2; D not certain. Germline V lookup: CDR1 SEHNR, CDR2 FQNEAQ (reference sequence). The CDR3 contains 15 residues. V was cut by 2 bases and J by 4 bases, with 11 bases left in between. The CDR3 is CASSLFSSLTGELFF. As DNA, the CDR3 is TGTGCCAGCAGCTTATTCTCCTCACTCACCGGGGAGCTGTTTTTT.

At least ten counts were recorded for this clonotype. CDR3 in DNA: TGTGCCAGCAGTGAAGTAGGGGGGGCATCAGATACGCAGTATTTT. Translating gives CASSEVGGASDTQYF. This chain uses TRBV6-4 with TRBJ2-3, with a possible D match to TRBD2 (7 bases). Germline loops: CDR1 MRHNA, CDR2 SNTAGT. This CDR3 comprises 15 residues. Trimming shortened V by 3 bases and J by 4 bases, and 14 bases separated the two germline ends.

The chain carries TRBV12-3 or TRBV12-4 and TRBJ1-5; D ambiguous. The V and J ends lost 0 bases and 1 base respectively, with 4 bases between them. The CDR3 totals 14 residues. For the CDR3, the DNA is TGTGCCAGCAGTTTAGCGTGGAGCAATCAGCCCCAGCATTTT. Amino acids: CASSLAWSNQPQHF.

This chain joins TRBV6-5 and TRBJ1-2; 7 nucleotides line up with TRBD1. The CDR3 extends over 13 amino acids. V shed 8 bases and J 4 bases; nucleotides not matched to a gene: 7. CDR1 is MNHEY, CDR2 SVGAGI, per germline. CDR3 DNA sequence: TGTGCCAGCGGTAACAGGGGTAGCTATGGCTACACCTTC. Translated, it gives CASGNRGSYGYTF.

This clonotype was observed a handful of times. The genes are TRBV11-3 and TRBJ2-1; D may be TRBD1 (5 bases). The CDR3 contains 13 residues. V shed 0 bases and J shed 10 bases, with 10 bases lying between them. The V gene's germline CDR1 is SGHNT and CDR2 YENEEA. This CDR3 reads CASSLDWGREQFF. The CDR3 nucleotides read TGTGCCAGCAGCTTAGATTGGGGCAGGGAGCAGTTCTTC.

The CDR3 sequence: CASSLVTVSLYGYTF. In DNA, the CDR3 is TGTGCCAGCAGCTTAGTTACGGTTTCCCTTTATGGCTACACCTTC. The V gene is TRBV7-9, the J gene TRBJ1-2, with D unresolved. The V gene's germline CDR1 is SEHNR and CDR2 FQNEAQ (reference sequence). There are 15 residues in the CDR3. Trimming removed 1 base at V and 5 bases at J, with 14 bases between.

In its sample, this clonotype was seen a few times. The chain couples TRBV28 to TRBJ1-1; D gene unclear. Trimming removed 4 bases from V and 5 bases from J, with 14 bases in between. The germline V gene has CDR1 MDHEN and CDR2 SYDVKM. The length of the CDR3 is 14 residues. For the CDR3, the DNA is TGTGCCAGCAGTTATCCGGGGTTGGGGACTGAAGCTTTCTTT. Translating gives CASSYPGLGTEAFF.

The chain is built from TRBV7-9 and TRBJ2-5, with D possibly TRBD2 on 6 matching bases. Trimming stripped 1 base from V and 1 base from J, with 19 bases between. CDR1 is SEHNR and CDR2 is FQNEAQ in the germline V gene (reference sequence). The CDR3 length is 18 residues. CDR3 sequence reads: CASSLGFSGDRLQETQYF. The CDR3 DNA is TGTGCCAGCAGCTTAGGGTTTTCGGGGGATCGCCTCCAAGAGACCCAGTACTTC.

The chain uses TRBV6-6 and TRBJ2-3; 9 nucleotides agree with TRBD1. CDR3 length: 16 residues. Germline V lookup: CDR1 MNHNY, CDR2 SVGAGI (reference sequence). V dropped 0 bases and J dropped 6; count of bases not matched to a gene: 7. The CDR3 DNA follows: TGTGCCAGCAGTTACTCGAGGGGACAGGGAGAGGATACGCAGTATTTT. This codes for CASSYSRGQGEDTQYF.

This clonotype showed up just a few times. V usage is TRBV27 and J usage is TRBJ2-1; D ambiguous. V gave up 7 bases and J gave up 6 bases, with 16 bases separating them. Germline CDR1 reads MNHEY; CDR2 reads SMNVEV (reference sequence). The CDR3 runs 14 residues. The CDR3 loop reads CASTPRPYVNEQFF. For the CDR3, the DNA is TGTGCCAGCACCCCCCGACCTTATGTCAATGAGCAGTTCTTC.

The chain is built from TRBV19 and TRBJ1-1; tentatively, D is TRBD1 (5 bases). Germline CDR1 is LNHDA and CDR2 is SQIVND (reference sequence). V shed 4 bases and J shed 5 bases, with 8 bases lying between them. There are 12 residues in the CDR3. The chain's CDR3 is CASSNDRTEAFF. Here the CDR3 DNA reads TGTGCCAGTAGTAACGACAGAACTGAAGCTTTCTTT.

The chain carries TRBV27 and TRBJ2-3; 8 bases match TRBD1. Germline CDR1 and CDR2: MNHEY and SMNVEV (reference sequence). The CDR3 runs 14 residues. The J segment lost 5 bases and the V segment lost 7 bases, leaving 8 bases of the junction unmatched. Here the CDR3 DNA reads TGTGCCAGCATCGGCAGGGGGCTCGTAGATACGCAGTATTTT. This sequence encodes CASIGRGLVDTQYF.

The chain couples TRBV12-3 or TRBV12-4 to TRBJ2-4; weak D call: TRBD2 (7 bases). The CDR3 runs to 15 residues. The V and J ends lost 6 bases and 4 bases respectively, with 16 bases between them. CDR3 loop: CASRGGGPLKNIQYF. The DNA for the CDR3 is TGTGCCAGCAGGGGCGGGGGCCCCCTGAAAAACATTCAGTACTTC.